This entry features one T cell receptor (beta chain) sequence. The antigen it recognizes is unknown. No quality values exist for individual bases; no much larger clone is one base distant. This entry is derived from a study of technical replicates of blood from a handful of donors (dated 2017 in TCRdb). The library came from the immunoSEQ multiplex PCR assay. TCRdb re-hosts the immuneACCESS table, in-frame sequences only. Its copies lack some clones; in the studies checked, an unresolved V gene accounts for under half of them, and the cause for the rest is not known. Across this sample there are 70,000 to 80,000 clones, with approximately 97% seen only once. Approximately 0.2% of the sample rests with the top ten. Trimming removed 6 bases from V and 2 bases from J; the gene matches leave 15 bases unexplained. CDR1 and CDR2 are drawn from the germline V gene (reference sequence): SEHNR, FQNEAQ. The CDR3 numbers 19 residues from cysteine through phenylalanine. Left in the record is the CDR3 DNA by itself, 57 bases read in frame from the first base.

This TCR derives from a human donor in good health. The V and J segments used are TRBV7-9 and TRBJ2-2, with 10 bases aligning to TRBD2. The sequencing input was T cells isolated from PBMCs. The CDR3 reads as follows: CASRWAGRLAGVNTGELFF. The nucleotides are TGTGCCAGCAGGTGGGCAGGAAGGCTAGCGGGAGTTAACACCGGGGAGCTGTTTTTT. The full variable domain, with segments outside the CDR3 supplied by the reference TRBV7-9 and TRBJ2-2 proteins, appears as DTGVSQNPRHKITKRGQNVTFRCDPISEHNRLYWYRQTLGQGPEFLTYFQNEAQLEKSRLLSDRFSAERPKGSFSTLEIQRTEQGDSAMYLCASRWAGRLAGVNTGELFFGEGSRLTVL.